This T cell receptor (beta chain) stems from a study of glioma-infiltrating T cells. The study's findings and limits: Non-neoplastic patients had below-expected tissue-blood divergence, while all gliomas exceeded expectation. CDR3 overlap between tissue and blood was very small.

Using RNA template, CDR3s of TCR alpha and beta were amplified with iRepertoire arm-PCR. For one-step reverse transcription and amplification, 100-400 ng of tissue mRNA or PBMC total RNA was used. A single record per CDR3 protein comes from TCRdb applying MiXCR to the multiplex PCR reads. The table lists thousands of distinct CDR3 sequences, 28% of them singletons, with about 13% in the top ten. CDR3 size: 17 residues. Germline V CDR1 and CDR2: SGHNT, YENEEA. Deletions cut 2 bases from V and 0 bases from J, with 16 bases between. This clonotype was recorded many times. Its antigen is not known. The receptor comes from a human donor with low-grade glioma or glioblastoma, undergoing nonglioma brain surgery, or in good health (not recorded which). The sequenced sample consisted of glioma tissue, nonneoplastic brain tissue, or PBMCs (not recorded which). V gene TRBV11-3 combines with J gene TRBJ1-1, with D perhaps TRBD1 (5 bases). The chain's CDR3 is CASSLTGGGIMNTEAFF. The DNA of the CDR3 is TGTGCCAGCAGCTTAACGGGGGGGGGTATAATGAACACTGAAGCTTTCTTT.